This T cell receptor (beta chain) was identified during a study of cytomegalovirus exposure and HLA in healthy donors. Study information: The Caucasian-associated ancestry cluster held around four fifths of 398 genotyped donors.

In the case of this clone: Antigen unknown.

The study's findings and limits: Presence/absence results assume similar sequencing depth per donor, which may not hold. While the bulk of TCR sequences proved rare, some public TCRs turned up in many donors. A link between a missense DCLRE1C variant and TCR beta V- and J-gene trimming emerged from a later analysis.

Both 60 Vbeta primers and 13 Jbeta primers went into the PCR. The table came from immunoSEQ multiplex PCR; TCRdb's copy has only in-frame clones and leaves some out. The sample includes 120,000 to 150,000 clones, approximately 83% of them seen just once. The CDR3 sequence is 16 residues long. The germline gives CDR1 MGHRA, CDR2 YSYEKL. The V end lost 0 bases, the J end lost 4 bases, and 16 bases lay between the germline ends. What was sequenced was PBMCs. The TCR comes from a male donor in good health and CMV-seronegative. The gene calls are TRBV4-1 and TRBJ2-7; the D gene is possibly TRBD2 (7 bases). The DNA for the CDR3 is TGCGCCAGCAGCCAAGATGCGGGGGCTGGTAGGTACGAGCAGTACTTC. It encodes CASSQDAGAGRYEQYF.